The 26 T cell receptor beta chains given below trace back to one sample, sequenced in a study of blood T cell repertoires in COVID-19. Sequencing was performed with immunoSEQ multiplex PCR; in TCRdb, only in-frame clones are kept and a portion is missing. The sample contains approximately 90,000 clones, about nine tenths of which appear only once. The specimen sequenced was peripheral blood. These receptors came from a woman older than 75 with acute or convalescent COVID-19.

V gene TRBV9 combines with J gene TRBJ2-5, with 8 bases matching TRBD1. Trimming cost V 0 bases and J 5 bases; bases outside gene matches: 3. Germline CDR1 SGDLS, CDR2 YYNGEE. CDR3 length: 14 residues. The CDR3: CASSVVPGGETQYF. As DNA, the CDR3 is TGTGCCAGCAGCGTAGTACCAGGGGGCGAGACCCAGTACTTC. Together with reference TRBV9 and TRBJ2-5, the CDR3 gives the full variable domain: DSGVTQTPKHLITATGQRVTLRCSPRSGDLSVYWYQQSLDQGLQFLIQYYNGEERAKGNILERFSAQQFPDLHSELNLSSLELGDSALYFCASSVVPGGETQYFGPGTRLLVL.

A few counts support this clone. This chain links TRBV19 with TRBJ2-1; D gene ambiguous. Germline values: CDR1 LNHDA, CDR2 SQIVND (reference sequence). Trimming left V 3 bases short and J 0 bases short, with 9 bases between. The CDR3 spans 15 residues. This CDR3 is CASSIRQVSYNEQFF. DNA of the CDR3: TGTGCCAGTAGTATCAGGCAGGTCTCCTACAATGAGCAGTTCTTC.

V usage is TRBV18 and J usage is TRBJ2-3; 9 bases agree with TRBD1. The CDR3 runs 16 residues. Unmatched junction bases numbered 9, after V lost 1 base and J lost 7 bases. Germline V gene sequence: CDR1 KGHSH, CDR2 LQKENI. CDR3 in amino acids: CASSPQRTGAGNTQYF. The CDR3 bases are TGTGCCAGCTCACCACAACGGACAGGGGCAGGGAATACGCAGTATTTT.

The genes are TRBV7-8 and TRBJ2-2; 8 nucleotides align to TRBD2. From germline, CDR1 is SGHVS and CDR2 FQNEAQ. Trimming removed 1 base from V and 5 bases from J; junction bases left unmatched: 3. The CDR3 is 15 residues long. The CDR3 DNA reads TGTGCCAGCAGCTTAGGCGGGGGGATAACCGGGGAGCTGTTTTTT. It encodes CASSLGGGITGELFF.

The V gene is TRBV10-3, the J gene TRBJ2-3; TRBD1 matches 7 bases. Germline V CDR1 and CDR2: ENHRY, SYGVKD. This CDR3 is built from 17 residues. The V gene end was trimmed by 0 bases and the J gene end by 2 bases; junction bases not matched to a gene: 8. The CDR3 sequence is CAISESKTGAITDTQYF. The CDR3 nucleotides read TGTGCCATCAGTGAGTCGAAAACAGGGGCGATCACAGATACGCAGTATTTT.

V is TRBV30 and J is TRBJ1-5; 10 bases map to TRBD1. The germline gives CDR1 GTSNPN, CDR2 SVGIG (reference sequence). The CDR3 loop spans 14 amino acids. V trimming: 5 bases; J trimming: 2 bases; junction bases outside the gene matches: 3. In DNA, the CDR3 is TGTGCCTGGGGGACAGGGGCAGGCAATCAGCCCCAGCATTTT. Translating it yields CAWGTGAGNQPQHF.

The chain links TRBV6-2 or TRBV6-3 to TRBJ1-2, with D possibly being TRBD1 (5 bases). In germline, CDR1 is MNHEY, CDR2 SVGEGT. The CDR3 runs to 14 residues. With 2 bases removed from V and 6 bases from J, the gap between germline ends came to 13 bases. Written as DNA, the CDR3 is TGTGCCAGCAGTTACCAAGGGGCGCTGAATGGCTACACCTTC. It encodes CASSYQGALNGYTF.

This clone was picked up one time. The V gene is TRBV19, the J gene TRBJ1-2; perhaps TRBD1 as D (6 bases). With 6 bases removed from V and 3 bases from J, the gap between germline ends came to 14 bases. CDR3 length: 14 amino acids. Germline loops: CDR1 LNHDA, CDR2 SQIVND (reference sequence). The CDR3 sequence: CASSLWTVDYGYTF. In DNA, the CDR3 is TGTGCCAGTAGCCTCTGGACAGTCGACTATGGCTACACCTTC. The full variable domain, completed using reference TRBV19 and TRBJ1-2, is DGGITQSPKYLFRKEGQNVTLSCEQNLNHDAMYWYRQDPGQGLRLIYYSQIVNDFQKGDIAEGYSVSREKKESFPLTVTSAQKNPTAFYLCASSLWTVDYGYTFGSGTRLTVV.

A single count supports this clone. Written as DNA, the CDR3 is TGTGCCAGCAGCGTAGCTACGTGGGGGGTCACAGATACGCAGTATTTT. Amino acids: CASSVATWGVTDTQYF. V usage is TRBV9 and J usage is TRBJ2-3; D might be TRBD2 (6 bases). This CDR3 spans 16 amino acids. Trimming shortened V by 0 bases and J by 2 bases, and 13 bases separated the two germline ends. CDR1 is SGDLS, CDR2 YYNGEE, per germline.

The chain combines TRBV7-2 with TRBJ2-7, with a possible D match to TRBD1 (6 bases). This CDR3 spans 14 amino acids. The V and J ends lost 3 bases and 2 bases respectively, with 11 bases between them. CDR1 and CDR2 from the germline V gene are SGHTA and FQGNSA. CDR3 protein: CASSLDRVPYEQYF. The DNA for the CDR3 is TGTGCCAGCAGCTTGGACAGAGTTCCCTACGAGCAGTACTTC.

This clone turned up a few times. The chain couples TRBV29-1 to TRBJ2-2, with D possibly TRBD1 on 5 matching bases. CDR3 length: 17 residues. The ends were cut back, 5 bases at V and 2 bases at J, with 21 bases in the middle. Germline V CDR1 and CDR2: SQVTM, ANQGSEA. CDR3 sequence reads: CSVRLQERLFNTGELFF. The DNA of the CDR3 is TGCAGCGTTAGGCTACAGGAAAGACTTTTTAACACCGGGGAGCTGTTTTTT.

The CDR3 sequence: CASRSTGGSNQPQHF. CDR3 DNA sequence: TGTGCCAGCAGGTCGACAGGGGGGAGCAATCAGCCCCAGCATTTT. V gene TRBV27 combines with J gene TRBJ1-5; 9 bases map to TRBD1. From germline, CDR1 is MNHEY and CDR2 SMNVEV (reference sequence). This CDR3 is built from 15 residues. Trimming at V came to 6 bases and at J to 1 base, leaving 4 bases not matched to a gene.

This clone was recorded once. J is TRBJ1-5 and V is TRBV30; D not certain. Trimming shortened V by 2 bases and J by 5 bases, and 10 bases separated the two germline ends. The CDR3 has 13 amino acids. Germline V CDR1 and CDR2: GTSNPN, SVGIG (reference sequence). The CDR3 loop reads CAWSPGPDQPQHF. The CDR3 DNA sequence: TGTGCCTGGAGTCCTGGGCCCGATCAGCCCCAGCATTTT.

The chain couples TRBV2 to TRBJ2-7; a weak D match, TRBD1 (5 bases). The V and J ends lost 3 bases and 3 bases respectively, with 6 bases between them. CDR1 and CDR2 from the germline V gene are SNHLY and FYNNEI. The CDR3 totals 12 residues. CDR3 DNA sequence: TGTGCCAGCAGTGACGACAGCTACGAGCAGTACTTC. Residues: CASSDDSYEQYF.

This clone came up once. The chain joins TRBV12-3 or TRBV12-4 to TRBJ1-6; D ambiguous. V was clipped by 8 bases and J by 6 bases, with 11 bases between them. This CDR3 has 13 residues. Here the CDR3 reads CASGRELNSPLHF. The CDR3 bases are TGTGCCAGCGGGCGGGAGCTTAATTCACCCCTCCACTTT.

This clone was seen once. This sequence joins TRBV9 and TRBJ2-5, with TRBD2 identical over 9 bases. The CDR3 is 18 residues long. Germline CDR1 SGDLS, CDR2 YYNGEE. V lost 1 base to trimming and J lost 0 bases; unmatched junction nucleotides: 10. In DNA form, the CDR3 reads TGTGCCAGCAGCGTAACTCCGCGGGGGGGATCGTACCAAGAGACCCAGTACTTC. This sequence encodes CASSVTPRGGSYQETQYF.

The chain's CDR3 is CASSQGQGIVNTEAFF. CDR3 sequence (DNA): TGTGCCAGCAGCCAAGGACAGGGGATAGTGAACACTGAAGCTTTCTTT. The chain couples TRBV3-1 (or the pseudogene TRBV3-2) to TRBJ1-1; 8 nucleotides agree with TRBD1. The CDR3 length is 16 residues. Germline CDR1 reads LGHDT; CDR2 reads YNNKEL (reference sequence). Germline trimming cut 1 base from V and 0 bases from J; bases unmatched to any gene: 4.

CDR3 region: CAWSPGFTGNTIYF. CDR3 bases: TGTGCCTGGAGTCCAGGTTTTACTGGAAACACCATATATTTT. The chain links TRBV30 to TRBJ1-3; unclear D gene. This CDR3 spans 14 amino acids. Germline lookup yields CDR1 GTSNPN and CDR2 SVGIG (reference sequence). The V end was cut by 2 bases, the J end by 2 bases, with 10 bases between.

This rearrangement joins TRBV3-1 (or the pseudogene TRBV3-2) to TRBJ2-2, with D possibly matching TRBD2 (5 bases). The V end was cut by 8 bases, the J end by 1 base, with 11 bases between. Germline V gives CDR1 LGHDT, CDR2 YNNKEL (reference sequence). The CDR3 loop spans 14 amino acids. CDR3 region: CASLPRGNTGELFF. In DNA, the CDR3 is TGTGCCAGCCTTCCCCGGGGGAACACCGGGGAGCTGTTTTTT.

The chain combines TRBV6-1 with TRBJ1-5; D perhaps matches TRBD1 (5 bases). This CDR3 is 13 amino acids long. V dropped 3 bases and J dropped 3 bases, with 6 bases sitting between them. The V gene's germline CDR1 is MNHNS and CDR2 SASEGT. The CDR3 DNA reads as TGTGCCAGCAGTGACAGGGACAATCAGCCCCAGCATTTT. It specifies CASSDRDNQPQHF.

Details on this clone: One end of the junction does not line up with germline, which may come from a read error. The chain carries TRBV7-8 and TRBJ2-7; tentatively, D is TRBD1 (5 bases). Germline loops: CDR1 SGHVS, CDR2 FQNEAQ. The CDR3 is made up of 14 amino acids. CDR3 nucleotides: TGTGCCAGCAGCTTAACGACAGCCTCCCACGAGCAGTACTTC. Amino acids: CASSLTTASHEQYF.

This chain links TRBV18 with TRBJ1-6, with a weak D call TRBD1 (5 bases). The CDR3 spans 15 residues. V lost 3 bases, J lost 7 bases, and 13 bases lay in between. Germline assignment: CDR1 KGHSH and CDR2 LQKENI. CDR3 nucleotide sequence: TGTGCCAGCTCACCTCTCACAGGAGAGAATTCACCCCTCCACTTT. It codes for CASSPLTGENSPLHF.

The DNA of the CDR3 is TGCGCCAGCAGCGTGACAGGAGATAACTATGGCTACACCTTC. This sequence encodes CASSVTGDNYGYTF. This chain uses TRBV5-1 with TRBJ1-2; D possibly corresponds to TRBD1 (6 bases). The V end lost 4 bases, the J end lost 1 base, and 11 bases lay between the germline ends. The V gene's germline CDR1 is SGHRS and CDR2 YFSETQ. The CDR3 is made up of 14 amino acids.

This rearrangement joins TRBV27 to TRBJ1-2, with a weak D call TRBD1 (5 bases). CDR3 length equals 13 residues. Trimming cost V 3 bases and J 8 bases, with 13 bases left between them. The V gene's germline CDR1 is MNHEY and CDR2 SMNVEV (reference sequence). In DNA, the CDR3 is TGTGCCAGCAGTTTCAAGGGGTTGGGGGGCTACACCTTC. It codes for CASSFKGLGGYTF.

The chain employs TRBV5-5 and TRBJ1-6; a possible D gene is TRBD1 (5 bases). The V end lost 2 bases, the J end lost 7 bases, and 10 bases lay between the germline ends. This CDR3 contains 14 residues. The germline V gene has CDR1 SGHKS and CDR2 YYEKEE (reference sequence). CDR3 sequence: CASSFTGVNSPLHF. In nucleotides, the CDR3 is TGTGCCAGCAGCTTTACAGGAGTGAATTCACCCCTCCACTTT.

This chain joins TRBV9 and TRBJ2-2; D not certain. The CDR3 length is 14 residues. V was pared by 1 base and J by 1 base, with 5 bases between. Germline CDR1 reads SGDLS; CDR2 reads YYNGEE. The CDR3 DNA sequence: TGTGCCAGCAGCGTAATACTGAACACCGGGGAGCTGTTTTTT. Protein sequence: CASSVILNTGELFF.